The clone carrying this T cell receptor (beta chain) was recorded once. Trimming took 1 base from V and 4 from J, leaving 19 bases between them. This CDR3 spans 17 amino acids. Germline V gene sequence: CDR1 SGHTA, CDR2 FQGNSA. In TCRdb, the 5' RACE reads were re-called with MiXCR into one record per CDR3 protein. This sample has 550,000 to 700,000 distinct CDR3 sequences, with 15% to 20% found just once. The data were taken from a study of T-cell memory formation after mild COVID-19. This sequence originates from an adult woman who had mild COVID-19 (a few samples of this study predate the infection). Cell type and time point are not known. The V and J genes are TRBV7-2 and TRBJ1-2; no reliable D call. Sequenced material: PBMCs or a T cell subset sorted from them (not recorded which). Here the CDR3 reads CASSLGGGAGRSYGYTF. In DNA, the CDR3 is TGTGCCAGCAGCTTAGGTGGAGGAGCAGGTCGGTCCTATGGCTACACCTTC.